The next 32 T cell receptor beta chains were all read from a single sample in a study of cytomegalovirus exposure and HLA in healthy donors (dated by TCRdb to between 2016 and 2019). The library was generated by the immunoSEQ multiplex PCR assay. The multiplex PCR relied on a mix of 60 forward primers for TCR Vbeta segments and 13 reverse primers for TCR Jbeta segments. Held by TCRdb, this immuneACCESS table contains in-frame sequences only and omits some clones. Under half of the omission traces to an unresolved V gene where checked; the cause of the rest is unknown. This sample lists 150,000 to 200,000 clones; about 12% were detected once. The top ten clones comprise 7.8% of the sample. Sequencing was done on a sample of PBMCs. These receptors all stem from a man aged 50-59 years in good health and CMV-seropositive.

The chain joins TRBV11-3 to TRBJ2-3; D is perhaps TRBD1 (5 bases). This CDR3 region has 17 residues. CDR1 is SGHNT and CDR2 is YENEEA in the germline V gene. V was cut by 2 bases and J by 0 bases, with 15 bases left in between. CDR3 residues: CASSLRTFLISTDTQYF. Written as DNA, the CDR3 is TGTGCCAGCAGCTTACGGACATTCTTAATTAGCACAGATACGCAGTATTTT.

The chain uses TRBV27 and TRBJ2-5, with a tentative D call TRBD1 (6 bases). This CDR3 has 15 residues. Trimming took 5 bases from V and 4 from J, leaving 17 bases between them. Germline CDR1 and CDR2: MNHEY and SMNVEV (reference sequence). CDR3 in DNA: TGTGCCAGCAGTATCTACAGGGTTCCGGCAGAGACCCAGTACTTC. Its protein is CASSIYRVPAETQYF.

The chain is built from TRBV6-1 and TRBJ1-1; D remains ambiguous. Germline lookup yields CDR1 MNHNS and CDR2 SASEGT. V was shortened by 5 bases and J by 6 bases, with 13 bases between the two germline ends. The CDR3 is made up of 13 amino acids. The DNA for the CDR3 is TGTGCCAGCAGTTCCTACCAGGTTGCTGAAGCTTTCTTT. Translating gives CASSSYQVAEAFF.

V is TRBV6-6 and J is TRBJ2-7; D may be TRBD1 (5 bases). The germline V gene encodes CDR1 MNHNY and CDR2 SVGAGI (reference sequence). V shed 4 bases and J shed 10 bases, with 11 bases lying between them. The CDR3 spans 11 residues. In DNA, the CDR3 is TGTGCCAGCAGTTTGGCGACAGTACAGTACTTC. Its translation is CASSLATVQYF.

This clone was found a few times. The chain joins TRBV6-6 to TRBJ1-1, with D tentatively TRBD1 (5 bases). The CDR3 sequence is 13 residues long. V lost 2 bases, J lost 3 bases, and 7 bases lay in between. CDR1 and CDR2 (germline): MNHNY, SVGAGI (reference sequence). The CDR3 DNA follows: TGTGCCAGCAGTTACCGGGGGGACACTGAAGCTTTCTTT. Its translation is CASSYRGDTEAFF.

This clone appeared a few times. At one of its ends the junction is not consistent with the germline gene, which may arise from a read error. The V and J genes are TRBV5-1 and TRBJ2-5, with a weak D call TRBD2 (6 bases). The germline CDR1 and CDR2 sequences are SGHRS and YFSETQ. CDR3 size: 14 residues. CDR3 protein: CASSPSRREESQYF. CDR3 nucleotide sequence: TGCGCCAGCAGCCCCTCCAGGAGGGAAGAGTCCCAGTACTTC.

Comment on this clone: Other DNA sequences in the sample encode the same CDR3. The CDR3 region is CASSSQETQYF. CDR3 coding DNA: TGTGCCAGCAGCTCGCAAGAGACCCAGTACTTC. The chain has TRBV5-4 and TRBJ2-5, with no clear D. The germline gives CDR1 SGHNT, CDR2 YYREEE (reference sequence). The CDR3 has 11 amino acids. V lost 3 bases, J lost 2 bases, and 2 bases lay in between.

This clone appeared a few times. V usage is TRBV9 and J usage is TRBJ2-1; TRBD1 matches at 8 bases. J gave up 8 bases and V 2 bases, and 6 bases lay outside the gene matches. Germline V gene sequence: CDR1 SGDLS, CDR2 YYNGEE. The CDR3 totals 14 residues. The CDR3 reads CASSVMDRVHEQFF. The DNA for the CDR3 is TGTGCCAGCAGCGTTATGGACAGGGTCCATGAGCAGTTCTTC.

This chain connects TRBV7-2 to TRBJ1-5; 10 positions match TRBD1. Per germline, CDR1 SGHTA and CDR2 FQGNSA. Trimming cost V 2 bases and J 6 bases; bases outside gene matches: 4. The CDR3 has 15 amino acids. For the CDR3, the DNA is TGTGCCAGCAGCTTAAGGGGACAGGGGAGTCAGCCCCAGCATTTT. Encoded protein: CASSLRGQGSQPQHF.

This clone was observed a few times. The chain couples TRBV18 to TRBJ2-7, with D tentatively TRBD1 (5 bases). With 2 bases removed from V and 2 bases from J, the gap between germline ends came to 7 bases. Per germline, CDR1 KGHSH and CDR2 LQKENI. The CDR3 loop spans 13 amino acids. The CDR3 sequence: CASSPKGAYEQYF. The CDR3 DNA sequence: TGTGCCAGCTCACCAAAAGGGGCCTACGAGCAGTACTTC.

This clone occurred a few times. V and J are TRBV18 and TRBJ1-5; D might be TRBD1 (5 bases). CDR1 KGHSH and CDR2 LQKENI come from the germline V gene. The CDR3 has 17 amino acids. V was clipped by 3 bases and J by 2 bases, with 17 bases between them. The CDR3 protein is CASSPGQGTSGNQPQHF. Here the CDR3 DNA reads TGTGCCAGCTCACCTGGGCAGGGAACGTCGGGCAATCAGCCCCAGCATTTT. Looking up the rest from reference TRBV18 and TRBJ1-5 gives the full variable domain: NAGVMQNPRHLVRRRGQEARLRCSPMKGHSHVYWYRQLPEEGLKFMVYLQKENIIDESGMPKERFSAEFPKEGPSILRIQQVVRGDSAAYFCASSPGQGTSGNQPQHFGDGTRLSIL.

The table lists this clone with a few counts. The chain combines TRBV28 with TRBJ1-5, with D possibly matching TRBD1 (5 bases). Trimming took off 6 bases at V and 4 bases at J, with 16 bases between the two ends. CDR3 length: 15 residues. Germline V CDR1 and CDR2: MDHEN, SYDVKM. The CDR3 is CASSPRIGGNQPQHF. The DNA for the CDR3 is TGTGCCAGCAGCCCTCGGATTGGGGGGAATCAGCCCCAGCATTTT. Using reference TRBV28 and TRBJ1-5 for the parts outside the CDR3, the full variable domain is DVKVTQSSRYLVKRTGEKVFLECVQDMDHENMFWYRQDPGLGLRLIYFSYDVKMKEKGDIPEGYSVSREKKERFSLILESASTNQTSMYLCASSPRIGGNQPQHFGDGTRLSIL.

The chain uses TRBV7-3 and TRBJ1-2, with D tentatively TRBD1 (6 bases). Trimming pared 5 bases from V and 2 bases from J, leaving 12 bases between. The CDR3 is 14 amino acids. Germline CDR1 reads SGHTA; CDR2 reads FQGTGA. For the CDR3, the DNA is TGTGCCAGCAGCCCAGGGGCGGCGAACTATGGCTACACCTTC. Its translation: CASSPGAANYGYTF.

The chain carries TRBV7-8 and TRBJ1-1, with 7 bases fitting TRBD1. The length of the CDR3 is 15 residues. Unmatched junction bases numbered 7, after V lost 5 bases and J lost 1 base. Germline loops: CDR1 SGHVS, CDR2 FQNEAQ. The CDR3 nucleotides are TGTGCCAGCAGCCCCTCGAGGGACAGGAACACTGAAGCTTTCTTT. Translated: CASSPSRDRNTEAFF.

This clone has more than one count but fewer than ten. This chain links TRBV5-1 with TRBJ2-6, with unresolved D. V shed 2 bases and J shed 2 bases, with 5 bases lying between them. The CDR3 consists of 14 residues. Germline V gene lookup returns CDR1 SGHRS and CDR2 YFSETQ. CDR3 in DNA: TGCGCCAGCAGCTTCAATGCTGGGGCCAACGTCCTGACTTTC. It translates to CASSFNAGANVLTF.

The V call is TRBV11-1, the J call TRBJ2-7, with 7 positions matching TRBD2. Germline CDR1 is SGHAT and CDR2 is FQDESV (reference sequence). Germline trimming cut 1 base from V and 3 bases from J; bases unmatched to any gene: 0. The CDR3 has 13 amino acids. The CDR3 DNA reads TGTGCCAGCAGCTTAGGGGGGGGCTACGAGCAGTACTTC. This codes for CASSLGGGYEQYF. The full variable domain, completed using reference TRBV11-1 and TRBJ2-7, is EAEVAQSPRYKITEKSQAVAFWCDPISGHATLYWYRQILGQGPELLVQFQDESVVDDSQLPKDRFSAERLKGVDSTLKIQPAELGDSAMYLCASSLGGGYEQYFGPGTRLTVT.

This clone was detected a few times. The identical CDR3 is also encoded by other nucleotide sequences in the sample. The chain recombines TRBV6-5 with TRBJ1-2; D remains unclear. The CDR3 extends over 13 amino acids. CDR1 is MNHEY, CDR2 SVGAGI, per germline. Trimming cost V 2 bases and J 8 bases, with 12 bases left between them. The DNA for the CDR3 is TGTGCCAGCAGTTACCTCGGGGTCGGGGGCTACACCTTC. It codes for CASSYLGVGGYTF.

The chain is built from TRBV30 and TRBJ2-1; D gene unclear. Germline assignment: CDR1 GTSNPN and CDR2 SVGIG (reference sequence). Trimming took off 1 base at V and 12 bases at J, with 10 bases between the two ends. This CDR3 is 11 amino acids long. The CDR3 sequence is CAWSDTLGQFF. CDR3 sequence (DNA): TGTGCCTGGAGTGACACCCTAGGGCAGTTCTTC.

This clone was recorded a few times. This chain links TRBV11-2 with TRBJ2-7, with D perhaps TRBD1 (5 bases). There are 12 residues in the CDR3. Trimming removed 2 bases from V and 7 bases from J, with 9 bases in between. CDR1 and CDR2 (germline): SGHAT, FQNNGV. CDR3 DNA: TGTGCCAGCAGCTTATCGCGACAGGAGCAGTACGTC. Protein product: CASSLSRQEQYV.

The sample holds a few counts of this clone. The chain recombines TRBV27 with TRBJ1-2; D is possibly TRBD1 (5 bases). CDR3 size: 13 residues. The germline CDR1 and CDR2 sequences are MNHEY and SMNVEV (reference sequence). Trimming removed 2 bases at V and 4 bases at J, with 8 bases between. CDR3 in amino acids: CASSLPGGYGYTF. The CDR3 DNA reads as TGTGCCAGCAGTTTACCCGGGGGCTATGGCTACACCTTC.

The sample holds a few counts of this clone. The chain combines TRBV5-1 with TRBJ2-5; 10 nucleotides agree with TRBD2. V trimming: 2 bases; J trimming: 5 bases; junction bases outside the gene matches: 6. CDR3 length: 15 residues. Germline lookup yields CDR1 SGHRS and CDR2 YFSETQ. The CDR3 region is CASSFERGGLETQYF. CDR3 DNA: TGCGCCAGCAGCTTCGAGCGGGGGGGCCTTGAGACCCAGTACTTC.

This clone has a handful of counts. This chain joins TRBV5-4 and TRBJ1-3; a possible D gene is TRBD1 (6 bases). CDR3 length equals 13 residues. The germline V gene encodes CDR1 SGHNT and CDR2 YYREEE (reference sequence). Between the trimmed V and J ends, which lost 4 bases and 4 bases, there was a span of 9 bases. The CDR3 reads CASSKGDGNTIYF. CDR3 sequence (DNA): TGTGCCAGCAGCAAGGGGGACGGAAACACCATATATTTT.

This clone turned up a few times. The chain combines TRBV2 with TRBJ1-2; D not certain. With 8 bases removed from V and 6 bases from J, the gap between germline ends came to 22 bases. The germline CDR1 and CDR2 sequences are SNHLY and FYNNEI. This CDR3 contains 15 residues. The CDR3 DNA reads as TGTGCCAGCGCCGGAGTGGGTGGCCTGGAGGATGGCTACACCTTC. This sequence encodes CASAGVGGLEDGYTF. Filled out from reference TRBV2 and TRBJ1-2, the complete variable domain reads EPEVTQTPSHQVTQMGQEVILRCVPISNHLYFYWYRQILGQKVEFLVSFYNNEISEKSEIFDDQFSVERPDGSNFTLKIRSTKLEDSAMYFCASAGVGGLEDGYTFGSGTRLTVV.

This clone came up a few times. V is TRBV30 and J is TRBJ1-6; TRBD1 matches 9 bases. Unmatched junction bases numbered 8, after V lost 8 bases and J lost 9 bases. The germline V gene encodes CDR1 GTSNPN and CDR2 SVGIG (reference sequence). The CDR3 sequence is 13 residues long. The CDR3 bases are TGTGCCCTTAGGGACAGGGAGCGTTCACCCCTCCACTTT. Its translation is CALRDRERSPLHF.

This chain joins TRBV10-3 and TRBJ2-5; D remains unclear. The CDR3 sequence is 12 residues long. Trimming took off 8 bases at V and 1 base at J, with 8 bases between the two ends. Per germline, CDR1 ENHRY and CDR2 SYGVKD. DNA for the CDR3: TGTGCCATCTCCCCAGGCCAAGAGACCCAGTACTTC. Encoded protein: CAISPGQETQYF.

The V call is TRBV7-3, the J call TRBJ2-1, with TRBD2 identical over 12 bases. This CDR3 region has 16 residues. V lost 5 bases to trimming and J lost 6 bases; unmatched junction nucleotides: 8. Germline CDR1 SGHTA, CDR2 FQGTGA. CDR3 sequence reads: CASSPTSGGLSNEQFF. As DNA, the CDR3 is TGTGCCAGCAGCCCGACTAGCGGGGGCCTCAGCAATGAGCAGTTCTTC.

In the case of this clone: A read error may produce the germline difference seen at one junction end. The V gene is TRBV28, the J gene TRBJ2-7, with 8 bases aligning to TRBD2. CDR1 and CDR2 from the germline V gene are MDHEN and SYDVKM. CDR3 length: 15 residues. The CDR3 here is CAGSRTSQLSTKQYF. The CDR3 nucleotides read TGTGCCGGCAGCCGGACTAGCCAATTATCTACGAAGCAGTACTTC.

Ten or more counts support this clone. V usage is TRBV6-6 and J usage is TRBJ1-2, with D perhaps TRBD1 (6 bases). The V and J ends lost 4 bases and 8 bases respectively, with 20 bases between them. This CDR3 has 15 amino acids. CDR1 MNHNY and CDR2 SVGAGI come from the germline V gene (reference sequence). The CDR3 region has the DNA TGTGCCAGCAGTTGGCCCCAAGACAGGTTGAGGGGCTACACCTTC. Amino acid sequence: CASSWPQDRLRGYTF.

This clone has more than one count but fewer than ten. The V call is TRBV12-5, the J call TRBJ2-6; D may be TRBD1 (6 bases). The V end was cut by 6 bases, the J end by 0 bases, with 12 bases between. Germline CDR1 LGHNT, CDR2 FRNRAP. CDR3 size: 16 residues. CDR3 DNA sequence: TGTGCTAGTGGCGGTGGACAGCTCTCTGGGGCCAACGTCCTGACTTTC. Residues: CASGGGQLSGANVLTF.

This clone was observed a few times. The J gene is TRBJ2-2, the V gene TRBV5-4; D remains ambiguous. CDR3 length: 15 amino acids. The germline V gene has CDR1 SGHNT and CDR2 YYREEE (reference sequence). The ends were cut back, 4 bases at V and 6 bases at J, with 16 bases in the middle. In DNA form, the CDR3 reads TGTGCCAGCAGCACGCAGGCACTCTTCCCCGGGGAGCTGTTTTTT. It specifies CASSTQALFPGELFF. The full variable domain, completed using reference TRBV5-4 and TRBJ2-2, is ETGVTQSPTHLIKTRGQQVTLRCSSQSGHNTVSWYQQALGQGPQFIFQYYREEENGRGNFPPRFSGLQFPNYSSELNVNALELDDSALYLCASSTQALFPGELFFGEGSRLTVL.

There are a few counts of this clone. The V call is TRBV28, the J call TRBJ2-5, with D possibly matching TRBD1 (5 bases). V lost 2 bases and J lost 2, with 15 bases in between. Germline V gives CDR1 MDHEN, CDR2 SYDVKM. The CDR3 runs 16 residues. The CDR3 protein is CASSLIGAREQETQYF. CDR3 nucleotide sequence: TGTGCCAGCAGTTTAATAGGGGCAAGGGAACAAGAGACCCAGTACTTC.

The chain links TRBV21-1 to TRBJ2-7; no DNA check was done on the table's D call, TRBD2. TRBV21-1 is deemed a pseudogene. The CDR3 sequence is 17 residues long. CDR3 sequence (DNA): TGTGCCAGCAGCAAAGGGAGACTAGCGGGGAGACTCTACGAGCAGTACTTC. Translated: CASSKGRLAGRLYEQYF.